This T cell receptor (beta chain) was observed in a study of T cells expressing NK-cell markers. Study conclusions and caveats: Four of the donors also had these clonotypes leading their CD3+CD56-NKG2C+ fraction. Roughly six of the donors carried dominant NKG2C+ clonotypes that took up 1.0-7.0% of their CD8+ T cells.

TCRdb reprocessed the 5' RACE reads and reports one entry per CDR3 protein, with no DNA. Found here are roughly 160,000 distinct CDR3 sequences; the top ten clones hold roughly 21%. There are 12 residues in the CDR3. In germline, CDR1 is DFQATT, CDR2 SNEGSKA (reference sequence). Comment on this clonotype: Its antigen is unidentified.

The gene calls are TRBV20-1 and TRBJ2-7; TCRdb lists TRBD2, though no DNA is available to test this call. The source material was blood T cells: a sorted CD56 or NKG2C T cell subset, CD4+ or CD8+ T cells, or bulk PBMC T cells (not recorded which). The sequence was collected from a man aged 18-70 years in good health. CDR3 sequence: CSVGTYRGGQYF.